A selection of T cell receptor beta chains follows, all from one sample in a study of T cell responses to AZD1222 COVID-19 vaccine. Using immunoSEQ multiplex PCR, the repertoire was profiled, and TCRdb retains in-frame clones only, with some absent. This sample carries under 90,000 clones, 80% to 90% of them seen once, and the ten largest clones take roughly a tenth. The source was peripheral blood, collected 28 days after the second AZD1222 dose. The origin of the receptors is an adult who received the AZD1222 COVID-19 vaccine. The CDR3 runs from the conserved cysteine through the conserved F or W. Fields, in order: V gene, CDR3 protein.

V gene: TRBV30; CDR3 protein: CAWTPGVQGQSDEQYF
V gene: TRBV13; CDR3 protein: CASSPYAGTSYEQYF
V gene: TRBV18; CDR3 protein: CASSLQGNYNEQFF
V gene: TRBV6-5; CDR3 protein: CASSYSMDRARQAFF
V gene: TRBV11-2; CDR3 protein: CASNSDVSEAFF
V gene: TRBV4-2; CDR3 protein: CASSQVSVGMDEQYF
V gene: TRBV7-9; CDR3 protein: CASSLALTGTSYNEQFF
V gene: TRBV6-4; CDR3 protein: CASSVEAGGFNEQFF
V gene: TRBV18; CDR3 protein: CASSPTNTNSGNTIYF
V gene: TRBV7-2; CDR3 protein: CASSQPGTSPWEQFF
V gene: TRBV24-1; CDR3 protein: CATRTSGGEPYNEQFF
V gene: TRBV7-9; CDR3 protein: CASSFDQGNTIYF
V gene: TRBV11-3; CDR3 protein: CASLDSYTGELFF
V gene: TRBV27; CDR3 protein: CASSLKGGRLTEAFF
V gene: TRBV15; CDR3 protein: CATSRGEAGEQYF
V gene: TRBV3-1/TRBV3-2; CDR3 protein: CASTSIRDSYTGELFF